This paragraph covers one T cell receptor beta chain sequence. Its antigen is not identified. This sample was included in a study of T cell repertoires in cytomegalovirus infection. Turning to the study itself: Shared public TCR beta signatures pointed to both CMV infection and a matching HLA type. Whole-study findings and limits: Summed public TCR beta family frequency identified CMV carriers bearing the relevant HLA. HLA-C-restricted CMV clonotypes gave the most frequent clonotype in two of eight donors.

The CDR3 length is 16 residues. The V and J ends lost 5 bases and 0 bases, in that order; junction bases with no gene match: 10. CDR1 and CDR2 (germline): MGHRA, YSYEKL. TCRdb passed the reads through MiXCR, listing each CDR3 protein once. The profile shows almost 550,000 distinct CDR3 sequences, approximately 15% of them singletons. This TCR was sampled from a human donor in good health (CMV status not recorded). Some clones in this sample may be carry-over from other donors' samples. The chain couples TRBV4-1 to TRBJ2-7; 7 bases align to TRBD2. Material for sequencing was CD8+ T cells from PBMCs. The CDR3 sequence: CASSLRSGGSSYEQYF. CDR3 in DNA: TGCGCCAGCAGCTTACGTTCCGGGGGGAGCTCCTACGAGCAGTACTTC.